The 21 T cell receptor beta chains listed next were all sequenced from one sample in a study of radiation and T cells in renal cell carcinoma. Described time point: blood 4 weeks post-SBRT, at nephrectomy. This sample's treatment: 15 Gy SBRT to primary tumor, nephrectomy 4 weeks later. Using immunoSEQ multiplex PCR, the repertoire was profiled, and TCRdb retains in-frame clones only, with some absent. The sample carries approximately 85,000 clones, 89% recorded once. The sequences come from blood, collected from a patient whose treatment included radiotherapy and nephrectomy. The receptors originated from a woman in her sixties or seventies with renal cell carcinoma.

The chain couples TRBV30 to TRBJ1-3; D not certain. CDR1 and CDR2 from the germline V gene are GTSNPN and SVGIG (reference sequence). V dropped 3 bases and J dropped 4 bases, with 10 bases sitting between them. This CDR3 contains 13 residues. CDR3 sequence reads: CAWRLAGGNTIYF. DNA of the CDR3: TGTGCCTGGAGGCTGGCCGGCGGAAACACCATATATTTT.

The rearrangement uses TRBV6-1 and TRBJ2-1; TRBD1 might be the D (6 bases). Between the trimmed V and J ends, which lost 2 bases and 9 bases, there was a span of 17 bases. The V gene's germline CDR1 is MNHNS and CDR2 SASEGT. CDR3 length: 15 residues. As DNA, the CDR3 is TGTGCCAGCAGTGAAATCCAGGGGTCGATGGGTGAGCAGTTCTTC. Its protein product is CASSEIQGSMGEQFF.

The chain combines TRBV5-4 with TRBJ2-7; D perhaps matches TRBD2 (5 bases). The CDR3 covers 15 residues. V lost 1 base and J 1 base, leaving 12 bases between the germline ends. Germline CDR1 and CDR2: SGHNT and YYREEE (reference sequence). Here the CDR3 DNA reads TGTGCCAGCAGCTTGCGGACTGCCCCATCCTACGAGCAGTACTTC. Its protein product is CASSLRTAPSYEQYF.

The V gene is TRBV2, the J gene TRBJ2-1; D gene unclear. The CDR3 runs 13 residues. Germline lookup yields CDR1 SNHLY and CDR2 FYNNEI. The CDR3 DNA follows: TGTGGGGGTAGTGTAAGCTCCTACAATGAGCAGTTCTTC. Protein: CGGSVSSYNEQFF.

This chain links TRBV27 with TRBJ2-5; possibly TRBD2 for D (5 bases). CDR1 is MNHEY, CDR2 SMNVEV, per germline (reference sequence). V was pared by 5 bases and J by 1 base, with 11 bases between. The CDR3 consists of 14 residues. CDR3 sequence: CASSRASPQETQYF. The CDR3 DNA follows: TGTGCCAGCAGTCGGGCTAGCCCCCAAGAGACCCAGTACTTC.

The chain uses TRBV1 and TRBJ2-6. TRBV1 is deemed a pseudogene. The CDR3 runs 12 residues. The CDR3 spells CTSRSRANVLTF. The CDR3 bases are TGCACCAGCAGGAGTCGGGCCAACGTCCTTACTTTC.

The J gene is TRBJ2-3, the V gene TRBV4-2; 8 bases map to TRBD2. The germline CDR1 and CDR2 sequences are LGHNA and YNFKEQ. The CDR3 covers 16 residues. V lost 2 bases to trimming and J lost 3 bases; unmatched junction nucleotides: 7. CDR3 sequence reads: CASSQRRGERTDTQYF. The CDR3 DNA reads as TGTGCCAGCAGCCAAAGGCGGGGGGAAAGAACAGATACGCAGTATTTT.

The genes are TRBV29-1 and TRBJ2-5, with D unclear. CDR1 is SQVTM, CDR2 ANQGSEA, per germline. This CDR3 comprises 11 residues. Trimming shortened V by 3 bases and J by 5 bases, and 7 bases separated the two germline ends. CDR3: CSVDNFETQYF. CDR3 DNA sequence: TGCAGCGTTGATAATTTCGAGACCCAGTACTTC. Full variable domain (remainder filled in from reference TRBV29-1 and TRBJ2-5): SAVISQKPSRDICQRGTSLTIQCQVDSQVTMMFWYRQQPGQSLTLIATANQGSEATYESGFVIDKFPISRPNLTFSTLTVSNMSPEDSSIYLCSVDNFETQYFGPGTRLLVL.

The CDR3 loop reads CASSQEQGNNEKLFF. CDR3 DNA sequence: TGTGCCAGCAGCCAAGAGCAAGGGAATAATGAAAAACTGTTTTTT. The gene calls are TRBV14 and TRBJ1-4; D is unclear. Germline V gene sequence: CDR1 SGHDN, CDR2 FVKESK. Trimming pared 0 bases from V and 4 bases from J, leaving 9 bases between. The CDR3 totals 15 residues.

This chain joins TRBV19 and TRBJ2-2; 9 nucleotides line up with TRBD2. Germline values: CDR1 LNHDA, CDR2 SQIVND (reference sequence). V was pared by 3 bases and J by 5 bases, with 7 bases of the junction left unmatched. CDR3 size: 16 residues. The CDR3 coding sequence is TGTGCCAGTAGTATCCAAGCGGGGGGTTTAACCGGGGAGCTGTTTTTT. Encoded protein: CASSIQAGGLTGELFF.

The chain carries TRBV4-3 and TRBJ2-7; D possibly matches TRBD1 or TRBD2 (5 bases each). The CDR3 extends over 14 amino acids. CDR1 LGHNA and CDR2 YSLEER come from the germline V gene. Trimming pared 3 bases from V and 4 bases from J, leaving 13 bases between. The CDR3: CASSQEQRGYEQYF. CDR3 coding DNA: TGCGCCAGCAGCCAGGAACAGAGGGGATACGAGCAGTACTTC.

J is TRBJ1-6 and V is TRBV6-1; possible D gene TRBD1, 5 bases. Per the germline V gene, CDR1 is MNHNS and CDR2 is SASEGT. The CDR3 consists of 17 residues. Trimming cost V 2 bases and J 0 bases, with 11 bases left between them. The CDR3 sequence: CASSEWGRSSYNSPLHF. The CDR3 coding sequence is TGTGCCAGCAGTGAATGGGGGAGGAGCTCCTATAATTCACCCCTCCACTTT.

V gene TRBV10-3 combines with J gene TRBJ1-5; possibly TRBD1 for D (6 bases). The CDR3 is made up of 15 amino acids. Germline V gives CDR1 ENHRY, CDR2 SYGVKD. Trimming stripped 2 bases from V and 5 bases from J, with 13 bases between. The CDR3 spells CAISEKQGMDQPQHF. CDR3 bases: TGTGCCATCAGTGAGAAACAGGGTATGGATCAGCCCCAGCATTTT.

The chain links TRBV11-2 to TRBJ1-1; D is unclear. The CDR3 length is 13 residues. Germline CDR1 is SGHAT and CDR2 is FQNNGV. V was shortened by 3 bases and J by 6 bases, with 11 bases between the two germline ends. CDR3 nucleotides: TGTGCCAGCAGCTTTACGAGTGGACCTGAAGCTTTCTTT. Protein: CASSFTSGPEAFF.

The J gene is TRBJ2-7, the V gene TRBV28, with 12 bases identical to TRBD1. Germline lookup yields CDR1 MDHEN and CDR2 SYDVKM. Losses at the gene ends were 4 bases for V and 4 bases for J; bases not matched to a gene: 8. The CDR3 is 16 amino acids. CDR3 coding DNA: TGTGCCAGCAGTTCTACCGGGACAGGGGGCAGGTACGAGCAGTACTTC. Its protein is CASSSTGTGGRYEQYF.

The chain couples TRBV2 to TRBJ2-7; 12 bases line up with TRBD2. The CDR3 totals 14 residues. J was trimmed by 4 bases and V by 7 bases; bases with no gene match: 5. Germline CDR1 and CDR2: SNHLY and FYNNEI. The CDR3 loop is CASKLAGGSYEQYF. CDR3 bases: TGTGCCAGCAAACTAGCGGGGGGATCGTACGAGCAGTACTTC.

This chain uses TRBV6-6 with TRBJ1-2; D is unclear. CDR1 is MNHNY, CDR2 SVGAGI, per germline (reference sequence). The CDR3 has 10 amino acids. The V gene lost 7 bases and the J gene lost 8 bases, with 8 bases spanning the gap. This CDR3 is CASKNRGYTF. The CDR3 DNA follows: TGTGCCAGCAAAAATCGGGGCTACACCTTC.

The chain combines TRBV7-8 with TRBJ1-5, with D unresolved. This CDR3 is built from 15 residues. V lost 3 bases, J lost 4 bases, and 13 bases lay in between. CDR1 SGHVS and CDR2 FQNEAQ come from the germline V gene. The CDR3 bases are TGTGCCAGCAGCTTTGAAGGGCAACCAAATCAGCCCCAGCATTTT. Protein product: CASSFEGQPNQPQHF.

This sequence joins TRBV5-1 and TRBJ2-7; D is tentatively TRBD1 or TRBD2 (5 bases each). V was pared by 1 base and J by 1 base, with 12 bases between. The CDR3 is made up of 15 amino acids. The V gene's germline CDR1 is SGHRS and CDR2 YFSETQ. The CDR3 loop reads CASSLSGAPSYEQYF. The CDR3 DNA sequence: TGCGCCAGCAGCTTGTCCGGGGCGCCTTCCTACGAGCAGTACTTC.

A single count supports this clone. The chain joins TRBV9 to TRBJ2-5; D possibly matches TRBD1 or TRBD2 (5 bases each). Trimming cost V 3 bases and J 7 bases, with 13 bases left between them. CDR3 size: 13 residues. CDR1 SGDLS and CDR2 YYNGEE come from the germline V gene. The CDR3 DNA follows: TGTGCCAGCAGCGGTCCGGGGCCTGGGACCCAGTACTTC. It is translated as CASSGPGPGTQYF.

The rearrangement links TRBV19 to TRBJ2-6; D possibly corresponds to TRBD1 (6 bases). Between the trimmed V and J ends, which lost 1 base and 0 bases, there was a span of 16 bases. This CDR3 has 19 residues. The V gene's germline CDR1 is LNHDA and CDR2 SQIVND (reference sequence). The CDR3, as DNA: TGTGCCAGTAGTATAGGAGGACAGTGGGAATTCTCTGGGGCCAACGTCCTGACTTTC. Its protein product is CASSIGGQWEFSGANVLTF.